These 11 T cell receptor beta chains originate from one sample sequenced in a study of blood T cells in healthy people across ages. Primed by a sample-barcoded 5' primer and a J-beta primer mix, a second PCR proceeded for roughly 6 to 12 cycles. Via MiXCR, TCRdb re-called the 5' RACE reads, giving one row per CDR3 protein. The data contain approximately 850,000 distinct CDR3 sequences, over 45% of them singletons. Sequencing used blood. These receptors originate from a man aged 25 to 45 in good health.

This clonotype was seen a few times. The CDR3 loop reads CSVAGTSGRSGEQYF. As DNA, the CDR3 is TGCAGCGTCGCCGGGACTAGCGGGAGAAGTGGCGAGCAGTACTTC. The chain has TRBV29-1 and TRBJ2-7; 14 bases agree with TRBD2. The ends lost 6 bases at V and 6 bases at J; junction bases unmatched: 10. Per germline, CDR1 SQVTM and CDR2 ANQGSEA. The CDR3 spans 15 residues.

The DNA of the CDR3 is TGTGCCAGCAGTTCTCGGGTTCAGTCCCTAGTGGGGACAGATACGCAGTATTTT. As protein: CASSSRVQSLVGTDTQYF. V is TRBV12-3 or TRBV12-4 and J is TRBJ2-3; no clear D. Trimming stripped 4 bases from V and 3 bases from J, with 23 bases between. The CDR3 runs to 18 residues.

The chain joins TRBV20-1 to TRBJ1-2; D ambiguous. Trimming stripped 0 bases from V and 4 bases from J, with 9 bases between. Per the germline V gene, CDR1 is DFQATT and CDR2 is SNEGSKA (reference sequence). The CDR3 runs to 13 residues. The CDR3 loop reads CSARDPRTYGYTF. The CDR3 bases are TGCAGTGCTAGAGATCCGCGGACCTATGGCTACACCTTC.

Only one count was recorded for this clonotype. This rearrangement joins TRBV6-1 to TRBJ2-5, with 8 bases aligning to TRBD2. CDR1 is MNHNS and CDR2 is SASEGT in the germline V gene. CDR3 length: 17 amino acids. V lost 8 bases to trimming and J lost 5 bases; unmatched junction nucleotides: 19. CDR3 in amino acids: CASGSPGLVVTGETQYF. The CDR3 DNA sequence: TGTGCCAGCGGATCGCCGGGACTAGTGGTCACAGGGGAGACCCAGTACTTC.

DNA of the CDR3: TGTGCCAGCAGCCGATTTTGGGATGAGCAGTTCTTC. Translation gives CASSRFWDEQFF. V gene TRBV28 combines with J gene TRBJ2-1; unclear D gene. There are 12 residues in the CDR3. V was pared by 6 bases and J by 8 bases, with 11 bases between. Per the germline V gene, CDR1 is MDHEN and CDR2 is SYDVKM. Full variable domain (remainder filled in from reference TRBV28 and TRBJ2-1): DVKVTQSSRYLVKRTGEKVFLECVQDMDHENMFWYRQDPGLGLRLIYFSYDVKMKEKGDIPEGYSVSREKKERFSLILESASTNQTSMYLCASSRFWDEQFFGPGTRLTVL.

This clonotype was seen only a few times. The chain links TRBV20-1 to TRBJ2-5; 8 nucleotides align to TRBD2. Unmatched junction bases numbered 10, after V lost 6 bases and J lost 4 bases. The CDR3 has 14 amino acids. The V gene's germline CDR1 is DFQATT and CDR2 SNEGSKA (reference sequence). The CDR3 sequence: CSALRGGQGETQYF. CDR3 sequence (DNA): TGCAGTGCACTTCGGGGGGGCCAGGGAGAGACCCAGTACTTC.

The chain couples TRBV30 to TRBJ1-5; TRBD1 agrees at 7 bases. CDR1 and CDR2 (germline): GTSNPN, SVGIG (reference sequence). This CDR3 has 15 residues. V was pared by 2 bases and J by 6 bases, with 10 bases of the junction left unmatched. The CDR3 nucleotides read TGTGCCTGGAGTTATGGAGGGGGCCGGGCTCAGCCCCAGCATTTT. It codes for CAWSYGGGRAQPQHF.

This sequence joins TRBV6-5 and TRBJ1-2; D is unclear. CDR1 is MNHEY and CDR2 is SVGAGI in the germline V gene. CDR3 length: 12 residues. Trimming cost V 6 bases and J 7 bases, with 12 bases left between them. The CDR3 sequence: CASSQGTRGYTF. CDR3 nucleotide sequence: TGTGCCAGCAGCCAAGGAACGCGTGGCTACACCTTC.

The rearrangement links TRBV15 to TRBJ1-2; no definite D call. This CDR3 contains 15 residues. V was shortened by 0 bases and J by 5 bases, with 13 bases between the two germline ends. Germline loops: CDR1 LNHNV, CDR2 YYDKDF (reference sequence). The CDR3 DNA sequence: TGTGCCACCAGCAGAGAAAACGCCGGGGTGTATGGCTACACCTTC. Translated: CATSRENAGVYGYTF.

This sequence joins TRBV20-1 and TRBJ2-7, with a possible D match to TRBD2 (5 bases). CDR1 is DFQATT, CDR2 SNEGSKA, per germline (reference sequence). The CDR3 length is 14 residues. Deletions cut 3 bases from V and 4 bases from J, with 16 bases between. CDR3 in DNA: TGCAGTGCTAGTCCGGGAATACGGGGATACGAGCAGTACTTC. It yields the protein CSASPGIRGYEQYF.

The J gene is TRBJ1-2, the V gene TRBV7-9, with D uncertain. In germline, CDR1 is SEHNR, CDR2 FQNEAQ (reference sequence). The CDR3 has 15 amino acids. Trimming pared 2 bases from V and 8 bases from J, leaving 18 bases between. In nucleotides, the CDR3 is TGTGCCAGCAGCTTAAACCAATACAGCGGACGGGGCTACACCTTC. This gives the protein CASSLNQYSGRGYTF.